Listed below are T cell receptor beta chains from one sample, sequenced in a study of blood T cell repertoires in COVID-19. This table comes from immunoSEQ multiplex PCR, and its TCRdb copy is limited to in-frame clones, with some not included. The table shows roughly 200,000 clones, with 70% to 90% occurring only once. The sequenced sample consisted of peripheral blood. The receptors derive from a man aged 55-75 years with active or convalescent COVID-19. CDR3s include the opening cysteine and the closing phenylalanine or tryptophan. D genes are given only for firm matches. Clone size is shown for a subset of rows, as once, few, many or a class of expanded clone.

>TRBJ1-6|.|TRBV14|.
CASSPTRDSPLHF
TGTGCCAGCAGCCCGACTAGAGATTCACCCCTCCACTTT
>TRBJ2-3|.|TRBV5-4|TRBD1
CASSLRDRGLADTQYF
TGTGCCAGCAGCTTGCGGGACAGGGGCCTTGCAGATACGCAGTATTTT
>TRBJ2-5|.|TRBV4-1|.
CASSQGAGGAGTPETQYF
TGCGCCAGCAGCCAAGGGGCTGGGGGTGCGGGGACGCCAGAGACCCAGTACTTC
>TRBJ2-1|.|TRBV5-1|.
CASSLGRGQDKNEQFF
TGCGCCAGCAGCTTGGGGAGGGGTCAGGATAAGAATGAGCAGTTCTTC
>TRBJ1-6|.|TRBV11-2|.
CASTPGRQLPLHF
TGTGCCAGCACCCCGGGGAGGCAGTTGCCCCTCCACTTT
>TRBJ2-1|.|TRBV19|.
CASRLQAAYNEQFF
TGTGCCAGTAGGCTCCAAGCAGCGTACAATGAGCAGTTCTTC
>TRBJ2-5|.|TRBV5-1|.
CASSPGTPIETQYF
TGCGCCAGCAGCCCAGGGACTCCGATTGAGACCCAGTACTTC
>TRBJ1-5|.|TRBV6-5|.
CASRRRQGQPQHF
TGTGCCAGCAGGCGGCGCCAGGGACAGCCCCAGCATTTT
>TRBJ1-5|.|TRBV2|.
CASSEEGGQPQHF
TGTGCCAGCAGTGAAGAGGGAGGTCAGCCCCAGCATTTT
>TRBJ1-2|.|TRBV5-1|TRBD1
CASSRQGEDGYTF
TGCGCCAGCAGCCGACAGGGTGAGGATGGCTACACCTTC
>TRBJ1-4|.|TRBV5-1|.
CASSNTGTGTNEKLFF
TGCGCCAGCAGCAACACAGGGACGGGGACTAATGAAAAACTGTTTTTT
>TRBJ1-6|.|TRBV18|.
CASTPGQFNSPLHF
TGTGCCAGCACGCCGGGACAATTTAATTCACCCCTCCACTTT
>TRBJ2-1|once|TRBV2|TRBD2
CASKRGGGYNEQFF
TGTGCCAGCAAACGCGGGGGGGGCTACAATGAGCAGTTCTTC
>TRBJ2-4|.|TRBV9|TRBD2
CASSVGSDPGLVTNQLAKNIQYF
TGTGCCAGCAGCGTAGGGTCGGACCCGGGACTAGTGACCAACCAACTGGCCAAAAACATTCAGTACTTC
>TRBJ1-6|.|TRBV4-1|.
CASSQKDFSLSYNSPLHF
TGCGCCAGCAGCCAAAAGGACTTCAGCCTTTCCTATAATTCACCCCTCCACTTT
>TRBJ2-7|.|TRBV18|TRBD1
CASSGQGYEQYF
TGTGCCAGCTCAGGACAGGGCTACGAGCAGTACTTC
>TRBJ1-4|.|TRBV24-1|.
CANADEKLFF
TGTGCCAACGCAGATGAAAAACTGTTTTTT
>TRBJ2-5|once|TRBV14|TRBD2
CASSQGIAGGRRTQYF
TGTGCCAGCAGCCAAGGTATAGCGGGGGGGCGGAGGACCCAGTACTTC
>TRBJ2-7|.|TRBV29-1|.
CSVRKGGTQTYEQYF
TGCAGCGTTCGAAAGGGGGGGACTCAGACCTACGAGCAGTACTTC
>TRBJ2-1|once|TRBV6-5|.
CASKPDRSYNEQFF
TGTGCCAGCAAGCCGGACAGATCCTACAATGAGCAGTTCTTC
>TRBJ1-5|.|TRBV2|TRBD1
CASSPDRVNQPQHF
TGTGCCAGCAGTCCTGACAGGGTCAATCAGCCCCAGCATTTT
>TRBJ1-1|.|TRBV14|.
CASSQDREITEAFF
TGTGCCAGCAGCCAAGACAGGGAAATCACTGAAGCTTTCTTT
>TRBJ1-2|.|TRBV6-6|.
CASSYSVVVNYGYTF
TGTGCCAGCAGTTACTCTGTCGTAGTAAACTATGGCTACACCTTC
>TRBJ1-6|once|TRBV6-5|.
CASSSGGSPLHF
TGTGCCAGCAGTTCCGGAGGGTCACCCCTCCACTTT
>TRBJ2-2|.|TRBV9|TRBD1
CASTPRAGGAGELFF
TGTGCCAGCACCCCGAGAGCAGGGGGCGCCGGGGAGCTGTTTTTT
>TRBJ1-2|.|TRBV6-5|TRBD1
CASSYGRGTANYGYTF
TGTGCCAGCAGTTACGGTAGGGGGACAGCTAACTATGGCTACACCTTC
>TRBJ1-5|.|TRBV21-1|.
CASSKLVSNQPQHF
TGTGCCAGCAGCAAACTCGTTAGCAATCAGCCCCAGCATTTT
>TRBJ1-2|once|TRBV10-3|.
CAISLRDTNYGYTF
TGTGCCATCAGTCTCCGGGACACCAACTATGGCTACACCTTC
>TRBJ1-2|.|TRBV27|.
CASSRLGSSNYGYTF
TGTGCCAGCAGCCGGCTGGGCTCGTCTAACTATGGCTACACCTTC
>TRBJ2-2|.|TRBV5-6|.
CASSATGGGAGELFF
TGTGCCAGCAGTGCCACAGGGGGGGGCGCCGGGGAGCTGTTTTTT
>TRBJ1-1|few|TRBV2|.
CASSATFLGNTEAFF
TGTGCCAGCAGTGCGACATTTTTGGGGAACACTGAAGCTTTCTTT
>TRBJ1-6|.|TRBV7-3|.
CASSLEENSPLHF
TGTGCCAGCAGCCTTGAGGAGAATTCACCCCTCCACTTT
>TRBJ1-6|.|TRBV3-1/TRBV3-2|TRBD1
CASSQRTGGSNSPLHF
TGTGCCAGCAGCCAACGGACAGGGGGCAGCAATTCACCCCTCCACTTT
>TRBJ1-5|.|TRBV6-5|TRBD1
CASRGQEGQPQHF
TGTGCCAGCAGAGGACAGGAGGGTCAGCCCCAGCATTTT
>TRBJ1-2|.|TRBV9|.
CASSEDTHANYGYTF
TGTGCCAGCAGCGAGGACACACATGCTAACTATGGCTACACCTTC
>TRBJ2-7|.|TRBV5-1|TRBD2
CASSLVGTSAPYEQYF
TGCGCCAGCAGCTTGGTAGGGACTAGCGCGCCCTACGAGCAGTACTTC
>TRBJ2-2|once|TRBV10-3|.
CAISDPQGQTYTGELFF
TGTGCCATCAGTGATCCCCAGGGGCAGACCTACACCGGGGAGCTGTTTTTT
>TRBJ2-5|.|TRBV14|.
CASSQRERETQYF
TGTGCCAGCAGCCAAAGGGAGCGAGAGACCCAGTACTTC
>TRBJ2-7|.|TRBV11-2|.
CASSYRDYEQYF
TGTGCCAGCAGCTACCGGGACTACGAGCAGTACTTC